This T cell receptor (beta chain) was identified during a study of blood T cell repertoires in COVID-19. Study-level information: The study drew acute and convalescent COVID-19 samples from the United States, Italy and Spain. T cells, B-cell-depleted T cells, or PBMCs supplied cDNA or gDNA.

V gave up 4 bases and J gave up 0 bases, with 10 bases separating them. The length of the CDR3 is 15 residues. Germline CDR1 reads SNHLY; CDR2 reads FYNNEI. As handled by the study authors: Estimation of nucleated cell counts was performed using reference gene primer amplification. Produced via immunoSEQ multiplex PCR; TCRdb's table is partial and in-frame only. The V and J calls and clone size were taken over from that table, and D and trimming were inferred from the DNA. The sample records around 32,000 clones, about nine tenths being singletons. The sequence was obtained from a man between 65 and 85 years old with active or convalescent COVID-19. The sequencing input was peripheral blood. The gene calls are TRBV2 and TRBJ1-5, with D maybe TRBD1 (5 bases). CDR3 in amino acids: CASSGEGLSNQPQHF. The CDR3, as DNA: TGTGCCAGCAGTGGAGAGGGACTTAGCAATCAGCCCCAGCATTTT.